These 6 T cell receptor beta chains were all obtained from the same sample, sequenced in a study of cytomegalovirus exposure and HLA in healthy donors. With 60 Vbeta and 13 Jbeta primers, the PCR was carried out. Libraries were prepared by immunoSEQ multiplex PCR; TCRdb keeps only in-frame clonotypes and omits some of them. The profile shows 200,000 to 250,000 clones, around four fifths of them singletons. Sequenced material: PBMCs. The receptors shown here come from a male donor in good health and CMV-seronegative.

The chain recombines TRBV5-1 with TRBJ2-2, with 10 bases that match TRBD2. Losses at the gene ends were 5 bases for V and 5 bases for J; bases not matched to a gene: 9. The germline CDR1 and CDR2 sequences are SGHRS and YFSETQ. The length of the CDR3 is 16 residues. CDR3 nucleotides: TGCGCCAGCAGGGCTAGCGGGAGTTGGGCAACCGGGGAGCTGTTTTTT. This sequence encodes CASRASGSWATGELFF.

V usage is TRBV5-1 and J usage is TRBJ2-1; 7 nucleotides align to TRBD2. Losses at the gene ends were 2 bases for V and 5 bases for J; bases not matched to a gene: 1. This CDR3 comprises 13 residues. Germline values: CDR1 SGHRS, CDR2 YFSETQ. In nucleotides, the CDR3 is TGCGCCAGCAGCTTAGCGGGGAACAATGAGCAGTTCTTC. Its translation: CASSLAGNNEQFF.

A word on this clone: The CDR3 end shows no conserved phenylalanine or tryptophan, and so a read error is likely. The DNA is omitted, as the CDR3 cannot be located on it reliably, and the CDR3 follows TCRdb's listing. J is TRBJ2-7 and V is TRBV4-1; the D call TRBD1 from the table was never checked on the DNA. 12 amino acids form the CDR3, both terminal residues included. Germline loops: CDR1 MGHRA, CDR2 YSYEKL. The CDR3 sequence is CASSQDPTASPS.

The chain employs TRBV28 and TRBJ2-1; D ambiguous. There are 15 residues in the CDR3. From germline, CDR1 is MDHEN and CDR2 SYDVKM. The germline V and J ends were trimmed by 3 bases and 7 bases, with 16 bases remaining between them. The CDR3 loop is CASSLGSGLDNEQFF. The DNA of the CDR3 is TGTGCCAGCAGTTTGGGTTCAGGATTGGATAATGAGCAGTTCTTC. Complete variable domain (other parts from reference TRBV28 and TRBJ2-1): DVKVTQSSRYLVKRTGEKVFLECVQDMDHENMFWYRQDPGLGLRLIYFSYDVKMKEKGDIPEGYSVSREKKERFSLILESASTNQTSMYLCASSLGSGLDNEQFFGPGTRLTVL.

The table lists this clone with a count of one. The CDR3 DNA sequence: TGTGCCAGCGTGGAGAGCTGGTCGGCCGAGACCCAGTACTTC. Residues: CASVESWSAETQYF. The chain is built from TRBV2 and TRBJ2-5; D gene uncertain. Trimming removed 8 bases from V and 5 bases from J, with 18 bases in between. The CDR3 is 14 amino acids. Germline CDR1 SNHLY, CDR2 FYNNEI. Supplemented by reference TRBV2 and TRBJ2-5, the full variable domain reads EPEVTQTPSHQVTQMGQEVILRCVPISNHLYFYWYRQILGQKVEFLVSFYNNEISEKSEIFDDQFSVERPDGSNFTLKIRSTKLEDSAMYFCASVESWSAETQYFGPGTRLLVL.

This clone turned up a few times. The V and J genes are TRBV6-6 and TRBJ1-5; TRBD1 might be the D (5 bases). The ends were cut back, 6 bases at V and 0 bases at J, with 12 bases in the middle. The CDR3 extends over 15 amino acids. CDR1 is MNHNY and CDR2 is SVGAGI in the germline V gene (reference sequence). The CDR3 protein is CASRAGRNSNQPQHF. The DNA for the CDR3 is TGTGCCAGCAGAGCGGGACGGAATAGCAATCAGCCCCAGCATTTT.